The 14 T cell receptor beta chains presented below share a single source sample, sequenced in a study of CD8+CD57+ T cells in acquired aplastic anemia (dated by TCRdb to the late 2010s). The data were produced on an Illumina HiSeq 2000. Genomic DNA served as template for TCR beta VDJ combination and CDR3 sequence profiling. TCRdb's own reprocessing of the public reads used fastp at Q25 and MiXCR and kept productive beta chains. Entries that share a CDR3 protein sequence are merged under the most common genes and DNA. The sample has 160,000 or so distinct CDR3 sequences on record, under 55% of them singletons. The ten largest clones take up about 3% of the sample. Flow cytometry had shown CD8+CD57+ cell expansion in the patients selected for sequencing. Sequences were obtained from sorted CD4+, CD8+, or CD8+CD57+ T cells (not recorded which) from PBMCs. These TCRs come from a human donor with aplastic anemia.

In the case of this clonotype: A much bigger clone sits one base away, suggesting this may be a read error. The V call is TRBV6-1, the J call TRBJ2-7; D is perhaps TRBD2 (6 bases). The germline V gene encodes CDR1 MNHNS and CDR2 SASEGT. The length of the CDR3 is 14 residues. As DNA, the CDR3 is TGTGCCACCTGGGCGGGATATACCTCCTACGCGCAGTACTTC. This encodes CATWAGYTSYAQYF.

This clonotype showed up many times. The chain links TRBV19 to TRBJ2-1, with D perhaps assigned TRBD1 or TRBD2 (5 bases each). Trimming left V 5 bases short and J 6 bases short, with 14 bases between. The germline gives CDR1 LNHDA, CDR2 SQIVND (reference sequence). The CDR3 covers 14 residues. This CDR3 is CASSPPGTLNEQFF. The DNA of the CDR3 is TGTGCCAGTAGTCCACCCGGGACCCTCAATGAGCAGTTCTTC.

The chain couples TRBV15 to TRBJ2-3, with D perhaps matching TRBD2 (6 bases). In germline, CDR1 is LNHNV, CDR2 YYDKDF (reference sequence). CDR3 length: 15 residues. Trimming left V 5 bases short and J 3 bases short, with 15 bases between. In nucleotides, the CDR3 is TGTGCCACCAGCCCCCCGGGGGTTCAAACAGATACGCAGTATTTT. Translation gives CATSPPGVQTDTQYF. Based on the CDR3 plus reference TRBV15 and TRBJ2-3, the full variable domain is DAMVIQNPRYQVTQFGKPVTLSCSQTLNHNVMYWYQQKSSQAPKLLFHYYDKDFNNEADTPDNFQSRRPNTSFCFLDIRSPGLGDTAMYLCATSPPGVQTDTQYFGPGTRLTVL.

This clonotype was counted many times. The chain employs TRBV14 and TRBJ1-5; possible D gene TRBD1, 5 bases. This CDR3 has 14 residues. Germline CDR1 is SGHDN and CDR2 is FVKESK. The germline V and J ends were trimmed by 4 bases and 11 bases, with 18 bases remaining between them. The CDR3 nucleotides read TGTGCCAGCAGCCCCAGTCACCGGGACGATGCCCAGCATTTT. Its protein is CASSPSHRDDAQHF. Variable domain in full (rest from reference TRBV14 and TRBJ1-5): EAGVTQFPSHSVIEKGQTVTLRCDPISGHDNLYWYRRVMGKEIKFLLHFVKESKQDESGMPNNRFLAERTGGTYSTLKVQPAELEDSGVYFCASSPSHRDDAQHFGDGTRLSIL.

CDR3 residues: CASSLVQGEDGYTF. CDR3 DNA: TGTGCCAGCAGCTTGGTACAGGGAGAAGATGGCTACACCTTC. This rearrangement joins TRBV19 to TRBJ1-2; TRBD1 is a possible D gene (6 bases). The germline V gene has CDR1 LNHDA and CDR2 SQIVND (reference sequence). The CDR3 is made up of 14 amino acids. V was clipped by 9 bases and J by 6 bases, with 20 bases between them.

As for this clonotype: The junction does not match germline at one end; this may be a read error. The chain couples TRBV20-1 to TRBJ2-3; TRBD2 aligns across 7 bases. This CDR3 contains 13 residues. CDR1 is DFQATT, CDR2 SNEGSKA, per germline (reference sequence). The CDR3 region is CSALVLATDTQYF. The CDR3 region has the DNA TGCAGTGCGCTGGTACTAGCGACAGATACTCAGTATTTT.

The J gene is TRBJ1-1, the V gene TRBV6-4; no firm D call. The CDR3 length is 13 residues. Trimming took off 4 bases at V and 8 bases at J, with 14 bases between the two ends. Germline CDR1 reads MRHNA; CDR2 reads SNTAGT. This chain's CDR3 is CASSGEAGLEAFF. As DNA, the CDR3 is TGTGCCAGCAGTGGTGAGGCAGGATTGGAAGCTTTCTTT.

This clonotype turned up a few times. This chain links TRBV6-2 or TRBV6-3 with TRBJ1-1, with a weak D call TRBD1 (5 bases). Trimming shortened V by 4 bases and J by 7 bases, and 13 bases separated the two germline ends. CDR1 and CDR2 from the germline V gene are MNHEY and SVGEGT. The CDR3 contains 13 residues. CDR3 DNA: TGTGCCAGCAGTTCCGCCGGGGGGATTGAAGCTTTCTTT. It yields the protein CASSSAGGIEAFF.

J is TRBJ1-5 and V is TRBV7-9; D call uncertain. The CDR3 has 13 residues. The V and J ends lost 7 bases and 2 bases respectively, with 9 bases between them. Germline values: CDR1 SEHNR, CDR2 FQNEAQ (reference sequence). The CDR3 spells CASKDGRNQPQHF. Here the CDR3 DNA reads TGTGCCAGCAAGGACGGACGCAATCAGCCCCAGCATTTT. The full variable domain, its missing parts supplied by reference TRBV7-9 and TRBJ1-5, is DTGVSQNPRHKITKRGQNVTFRCDPISEHNRLYWYRQTLGQGPEFLTYFQNEAQLEKSRLLSDRFSAERPKGSFSTLEIQRTEQGDSAMYLCASKDGRNQPQHFGDGTRLSIL.

The rearrangement uses TRBV15 and TRBJ1-2; D gene uncertain. This CDR3 has 15 residues. Trimming removed 2 bases at V and 8 bases at J, with 18 bases between. CDR1 LNHNV and CDR2 YYDKDF come from the germline V gene (reference sequence). In DNA form, the CDR3 reads TGTGCCACCAGCAGATCATTGGGGAGATCCAGCGGCTACACCTTC. It codes for CATSRSLGRSSGYTF.

The sample holds many counts of this clonotype. The chain has TRBV11-1 and TRBJ1-2; possibly TRBD1 for D (6 bases). Germline V gene lookup returns CDR1 SGHAT and CDR2 FQDESV (reference sequence). The CDR3 covers 14 residues. V lost 5 bases and J 2 bases, leaving 12 bases between the germline ends. The CDR3 nucleotides read TGTGCCAGCAGCCTCGACGACAGGAACTATGGCTACACCTTC. Amino acids: CASSLDDRNYGYTF.

CDR3 amino acids: CASSELRGTLNEQFF. CDR3 in DNA: TGCGCCAGCAGTGAGTTGCGGGGGACGCTAAATGAGCAGTTCTTC. J is TRBJ2-1 and V is TRBV10-1; TRBD2 matches at 7 bases. Per germline, CDR1 WNHNN and CDR2 SYGVQD (reference sequence). CDR3 length equals 15 residues. Trimming at V came to 1 base and at J to 7 bases, leaving 7 bases not matched to a gene.

This clonotype occurred many times. The chain links TRBV7-9 to TRBJ1-5; D call uncertain. This CDR3 contains 13 residues. Trimming removed 5 bases from V and 7 bases from J, with 12 bases in between. Germline assignment: CDR1 SEHNR and CDR2 FQNEAQ (reference sequence). As DNA, the CDR3 is TGTGCCAGCAGCCCCAAGAGCGGGCAGCCCCAGCATTTT. Residues: CASSPKSGQPQHF.

About this clonotype itself: Since a much larger clone is just one base distant, this may be a read error. V is TRBV5-1 and J is TRBJ2-1; a possible D gene is TRBD1 (6 bases). The CDR3 spans 15 residues. Germline-derived CDR1 and CDR2 are SGHRS and YFSETQ. The CDR3 loop reads CASSLDRAHYNEQSF. The CDR3 DNA reads TGCGCCAGCAGCTTGGACAGGGCGCACTACAATGAGCAGTCCTTC.